The entry below gives a single T cell receptor (beta chain) sequence along with its context. Its cognate antigen is unknown. Sequenced by immunoSEQ multiplex PCR; TCRdb stores in-frame clones only, minus some. This table has about 27,000 clones, around 85% appearing once. This sample is drawn from a study of OX40 agonist ivuxolimab in advanced cancers. Regarding the study as a whole: Fewer expanded clones were found on average in CD4+ than in CD8+ T cells. Part of the nonresponder group also had normalized T-cell clonal expansion that was low.

Trimming left V 3 bases short and J 10 bases short, with 16 bases between. The CDR3 spans 15 residues. Germline CDR1 SNHLY, CDR2 FYNNEI. The clonotype originates from an adult with an advanced solid tumor such as melanoma, head and neck, liver or kidney cancer. This sample comprised CD4+ or CD8+ T cells sorted from blood, obtained in a trial of the OX40 agonist ivuxolimab. The rearrangement links TRBV2 to TRBJ1-6; perhaps TRBD1 as D (5 bases). The CDR3 sequence: CASSEQGPAWSPLHF. In DNA, the CDR3 is TGTGCCAGCAGTGAGCAGGGCCCCGCCTGGTCACCCCTCCACTTT.